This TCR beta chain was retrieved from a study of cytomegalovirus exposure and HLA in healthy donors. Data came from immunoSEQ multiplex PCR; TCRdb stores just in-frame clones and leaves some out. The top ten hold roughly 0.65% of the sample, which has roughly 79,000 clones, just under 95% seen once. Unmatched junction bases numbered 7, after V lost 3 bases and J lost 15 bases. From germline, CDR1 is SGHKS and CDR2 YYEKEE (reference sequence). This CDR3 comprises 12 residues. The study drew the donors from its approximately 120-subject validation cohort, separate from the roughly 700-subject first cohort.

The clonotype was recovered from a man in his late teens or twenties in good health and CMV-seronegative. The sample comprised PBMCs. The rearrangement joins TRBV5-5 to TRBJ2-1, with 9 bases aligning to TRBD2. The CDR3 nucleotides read TGTGCCAGCAGCTCAGTAGCGGGAGTGCGGTTCTTC. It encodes CASSSVAGVRFF.